Included here is one T cell receptor (beta chain) sequence, with context. Which antigen it targets is not known. Within one base of it there is no much larger clone, and no base qualities were kept. For the CD8 naive samples, CD45RO-negative cells were positively selected for CCR7, yielding a CD45RA+CCR7+ population from which TemRA cells were excluded. Donors were healthy HIV-negative adults with no recently reported acute infections or vaccinations. All donors were Caucasian adults living in Nashville, Tennessee, USA. After blood collection by leukapheresis, PBMCs were isolated using Ficoll-Histopaque density gradient centrifugation and then cryopreserved in the vapor phase of liquid nitrogen. Purity and quantity of every magnetically sorted T cell population were checked by analytical flow cytometry. Genomic DNA was isolated from each sorted fraction and quantified by UV absorbance on a Nanodrop 2000c.

The data were taken from a study of shared clonotypes between healthy human individuals (TCRdb year 2020). Turning to the overall study: Three men and two women, aged 18 to 49 years, made up the cohort. For each donor, CD4 naive and CD4 memory were each run on three plates, CD8 naive on two plates, and CD8 memory on one plate. The study deeply sequenced blood TCR repertoires of about 5 healthy adults to estimate repertoire size and the extent of clonotype sharing between individuals. Libraries were prepared and TCR repertoires were sequenced by different laboratories using diverse techniques, in order to increase sequencing depth and limit assay-specific biases. Each donor's leukapheresis produced roughly between roughly 0.85 and 10 billion PBMCs. The study at large found these results: Across several donors, about 5% of naive CD4, roughly 3.8% of naive CD8, about 2.3% of memory CD4, and about 0.44% of memory CD8 clonotypes were shared. Only blood was sampled, and tissue TCR repertoires likely differ from those in blood. Higher generation probabilities were observed for clonotypes shared by all four sorted-subset donors than for non-shared clonotypes. Larger estimated clonotype richness was generally found for naive subsets than for memory subsets. Because the study included a small number of donors, the genetic and exposure-history diversity represented was limited. Pairwise subsampling led to the expectation that sequencing depth would affect the degree of clonotype sharing among donors. Rarefaction of sorted-subset datasets indicated incomplete sequencing despite the large sequencing depth.

CDR1 and CDR2 were assigned from the germline V gene (reference sequence) as GTSNPN and SVGIG. V and J lose 2 bases and 0 bases, and a span of 11 bases separates them. CDR3 length: 14 amino acids, cysteine to phenylalanine. Solely the CDR3 DNA is kept, with 42 bases framed from the first base. Using the deep immunoSEQ assay, TCR CDR3 regions were amplified from genomic DNA by multiplex PCR. Extracted genomic DNA from each cell subset was distributed evenly across all wells of several immunoSEQ 96-well plates, and each plate was treated as a replicate. For sorted subsets, approximately 0.2 ug of genomic DNA, equivalent to some 30,000 T cell genomes, went into each replicate PCR. Purified libraries were measured with a Qubit 3.0 fluorometer, size-checked on a Bioanalyzer 2100, and measured again with the KAPA Library Quantification kit. Each immunoSEQ 96-well plate was sequenced on its own single-read 150-cycle Illumina NextSeq 550 flow cell. In the original analysis: The immunoSEQ output contained only junctional sequences without quality scores, so filtering could not match that applied to full-length reads. To assign V/J genes and CDR3, sequences were annotated against IMGT germline references using PyIR, a Python wrapper for IgBLAST v1.9. Reads were removed for weak V/J assignments (E-value above 1e-6), missing CDR3, stop codons, out-of-frame junctions, or ambiguous translated residues. V3J clonotypes were defined by identical inferred V gene, J gene, and CDR3 amino acid sequence. Percentage overlap between repertoires was computed as shared unique clonotypes divided by the size of the smaller repertoire. Richness of each repertoire was evaluated using RTK rarefaction, the Chao1 estimator, and Recon v2.1 estimates of unobserved clonotypes. For all TCRbeta clonotypes obtained by the gDNA method from a few donors, generation probabilities were computed with OLGA. The immuneACCESS repertoire file appears here via TCRdb, limited to in-frame rearrangements. These files lack a portion of the clones; in checked studies, under half of the deficit traces to unresolved V genes, and the cause of the others is not known. That table is the source of V, J and clone size, and D and trimming were worked out from the DNA. This sample comprises about 820,000 clones, over 90% of them detected only once. The top ten clonotypes cover under 30% of the sample.

Sequenced sample: naive CD8+ T cells sorted from blood. Read against the paper, the sample's cell subset or site label means: CD45RA+CCR7+. The TCR sequence derives from a man aged 25-45 years in good health. In this chain, TRBV30 is recombined with TRBJ2-7; the D gene cannot be named for sure. The CDR3 is CAWSLGTYSYEQYF. The bases read TGTGCCTGGAGTCTGGGAACCTACTCCTACGAGCAGTACTTC.